These 14 T cell receptor beta chains originate from one sample sequenced in a study of blood T cell repertoires in COVID-19. Profiling relied on immunoSEQ multiplex PCR, and the TCRdb table lists in-frame clones only, not all of them. The sample shows approximately 240,000 clones, roughly nine tenths of them seen only once. Sequencing was carried out using PBMCs or T cells enriched from blood (not recorded which). The receptors here all came from a woman aged 50 to 60 in a cohort exposed to, infected with or recovered from COVID-19 (not recorded which).

This rearrangement joins TRBV7-2 to TRBJ1-2; no firm D call. Deletions cut 5 bases from V and 0 bases from J, with 19 bases between. CDR1 SGHTA and CDR2 FQGNSA come from the germline V gene. The CDR3 is 17 residues long. The CDR3 is CASSVSMNRKANYGYTF. The CDR3 bases are TGTGCCAGCAGCGTCAGCATGAACAGAAAAGCTAACTATGGCTACACCTTC.

V gene TRBV4-2 combines with J gene TRBJ1-5; tentative D call: TRBD1 (6 bases). CDR1 and CDR2 from the germline V gene are LGHNA and YNFKEQ. The CDR3 has 15 residues. V was cut by 0 bases and J by 3 bases, with 9 bases left in between. CDR3 sequence: CASSQDGQYNQPQHF. DNA of the CDR3: TGTGCCAGCAGCCAAGATGGACAGTACAATCAGCCCCAGCATTTT.

The V gene is TRBV19, the J gene TRBJ1-6, with 9 bases that match TRBD1. CDR3 length equals 14 residues. The J segment lost 10 bases and the V segment lost 4 bases, leaving 5 bases of the junction unmatched. Germline V gene data show CDR1 as LNHDA and CDR2 as SQIVND (reference sequence). CDR3 DNA: TGTGCCAGTAGTAGGGGACAGGGCCACTCACCCCTCCACTTT. Amino acid sequence: CASSRGQGHSPLHF.

The rearrangement joins TRBV4-1 to TRBJ1-2; D unresolved. Germline CDR1 and CDR2: MGHRA and YSYEKL. Trimming took off 0 bases at V and 6 bases at J, with 14 bases between the two ends. CDR3 size: 15 residues. CDR3 sequence (DNA): TGCGCCAGCAGCCAAGAAGAACGGGGTGATAATGGCTACACCTTC. It translates to CASSQEERGDNGYTF.

The chain joins TRBV15 to TRBJ1-1; no definite D call. CDR3 length: 14 residues. Germline CDR1 LNHNV, CDR2 YYDKDF (reference sequence). Trimming removed 6 bases from V and 4 bases from J, with 15 bases in between. DNA for the CDR3: TGTGCCACCAGTACACGTCTCGGGAGCACTGAAGCTTTCTTT. Protein product: CATSTRLGSTEAFF.

The gene calls are TRBV4-3 and TRBJ1-2, with 8 bases fitting TRBD1. Germline CDR1 LGHNA, CDR2 YSLEER. The CDR3 totals 16 residues. Trimming removed 2 bases from V and 9 bases from J; junction bases left unmatched: 14. CDR3 bases: TGCGCCAGCAGCCAACTGACAGGGGCTCCACAAGGTAGCTACACCTTC. This translates into CASSQLTGAPQGSYTF.

The CDR3: CASSSPTGRGTEAFF. The CDR3 DNA follows: TGTGCCAGCAGCTCACCAACGGGCCGAGGGACTGAAGCTTTCTTT. V and J are TRBV7-9 and TRBJ1-1; D not certain. V was cut by 4 bases and J by 5 bases, with 17 bases left in between. CDR1 is SEHNR and CDR2 is FQNEAQ in the germline V gene (reference sequence). This CDR3 region has 15 residues.

V and J are TRBV3-1 (or the pseudogene TRBV3-2) and TRBJ2-7; TRBD1 agrees at 9 bases. Looked up from germline, CDR1 is LGHDT and CDR2 is YNNKEL (reference sequence). CDR3 size: 14 residues. V lost 4 bases, J lost 5 bases, and 6 bases stayed unmatched. The CDR3 sequence is CASSPRTGVHEQYF. The CDR3 DNA is TGTGCCAGCAGCCCACGGACAGGGGTCCACGAGCAGTACTTC.

The rearrangement uses TRBV7-2 and TRBJ2-3; possible D gene TRBD1, 5 bases. Germline CDR1 reads SGHTA; CDR2 reads FQGNSA. The CDR3 runs 13 residues. V gave up 7 bases and J gave up 2 bases, with 10 bases separating them. The CDR3 reads CASTSGITDTQYF. CDR3 DNA: TGTGCCAGCACTTCAGGGATCACAGATACGCAGTATTTT. The entire variable domain, with the rest obtained from reference TRBV7-2 and TRBJ2-3, is as follows: GAGVSQSPSNKVTEKGKDVELRCDPISGHTALYWYRQSLGQGLEFLIYFQGNSAPDKSGLPSDRFSAERTGGSVSTLTIQRTQQEDSAVYLCASTSGITDTQYFGPGTRLTVL.

The chain employs TRBV7-3 and TRBJ2-7; maybe TRBD2 (5 bases). Trimming left V 5 bases short and J 3 bases short, with 11 bases between. Germline assignment: CDR1 SGHTA and CDR2 FQGTGA. The length of the CDR3 is 13 residues. In nucleotides, the CDR3 is TGTGCCAGCAGCCACTCAGAGGGCTACGAGCAGTACTTC. Protein: CASSHSEGYEQYF.

The chain combines TRBV6-5 with TRBJ1-2, with D possibly TRBD1 on 6 matching bases. CDR3 length equals 13 residues. CDR1 is MNHEY and CDR2 is SVGAGI in the germline V gene. V was shortened by 2 bases and J by 4 bases, with 8 bases between the two germline ends. In DNA, the CDR3 is TGTGCCAGCAGTTACACAGGGCGCTATGGCTACACCTTC. This codes for CASSYTGRYGYTF.

The chain is built from TRBV5-1 and TRBJ1-1; D possibly corresponds to TRBD1 (6 bases). Germline V gene data show CDR1 as SGHRS and CDR2 as YFSETQ. The CDR3 spans 15 residues. Trimming took 0 bases from V and 3 from J, leaving 12 bases between them. The CDR3 sequence is CASSLATGSDTEAFF. The CDR3 bases are TGCGCCAGCAGCTTGGCCACAGGGTCGGACACTGAAGCTTTCTTT. Based on the CDR3 plus reference TRBV5-1 and TRBJ1-1, the full variable domain is KAGVTQTPRYLIKTRGQQVTLSCSPISGHRSVSWYQQTPGQGLQFLFEYFSETQRNKGNFPGRFSGRQFSNSRSEMNVSTLELGDSALYLCASSLATGSDTEAFFGQGTRLTVV.

The chain recombines TRBV10-1 with TRBJ1-5; possibly TRBD1 for D (5 bases). This CDR3 region has 14 residues. Trimming pared 11 bases from V and 4 bases from J, leaving 18 bases between. Germline loops: CDR1 WNHNN, CDR2 SYGVQD (reference sequence). The CDR3 DNA is TGCGCCTCTGAGCCCGCAGGGAAAAATCAGCCCCAGCATTTT. Its protein product is CASEPAGKNQPQHF.

The rearrangement links TRBV15 to TRBJ1-5, with 9 bases lining up with TRBD1. This CDR3 spans 18 amino acids. Unmatched junction bases numbered 13, after V lost 0 bases and J lost 7 bases. CDR1 LNHNV and CDR2 YYDKDF come from the germline V gene (reference sequence). The CDR3 is CATSRDGTYRDREQPQHF. For the CDR3, the DNA is TGTGCCACCAGCAGAGATGGCACCTACCGGGACAGGGAACAGCCCCAGCATTTT.